These T cell receptor beta chains were read from a single sample in a study of cytomegalovirus exposure and HLA in healthy donors. Repertoires were generated with immunoSEQ multiplex PCR, while TCRdb's copy carries only in-frame clones and drops some. Its table lists approximately 58,000 clones. The sequenced sample was PBMCs. These receptors came from a man between 18 and 29 years old in good health and CMV-seropositive. Each CDR3 is given with its conserved first and last residue. The D gene is left open where the match is weak.

d_call j_call v_call cdr3_nt cdr3_aa
NA TRBJ1-2 TRBV9 TGTGCCAGCAGCTCCACAGACACATCATATGGCTACACCTTC CASSSTDTSYGYTF
NA TRBJ2-2 TRBV7-9 TGTGCCAGCAGCTTAGATTCATGGGCGGGCGGGGAGCTGTTTTTT CASSLDSWAGGELFF
NA TRBJ1-1 TRBV2 TGTGCCAGCATGGGAGACTGGACGAGTCGCACTGAAGCTTTCTTT CASMGDWTSRTEAFF
NA TRBJ1-5 TRBV4-1 TGCGCCAGCAGCCTTATGTCGTTTGGCAATCAGCCCCAGCATTTT CASSLMSFGNQPQHF
NA TRBJ2-7 TRBV7-9 TGTGCCAGCAGCTTAGAGGGGGACAACTACGAGCAGTACTTC CASSLEGDNYEQYF
NA TRBJ2-1 TRBV9 TGTGCCAGCTCAAATCGGGACTCCAATGAGCAGTTCTTC CASSNRDSNEQFF
NA TRBJ1-4 TRBV5-5 TGTGCCAGCAGCTCGACAGGAGGTACTAATGAAAAACTGTTTTTT CASSSTGGTNEKLFF
TRBD2 TRBJ2-3 TRBV2 TGTGCCAGCAGGGATGGACTAGCGGGCTTCACAGATACGCAGTATTTT CASRDGLAGFTDTQYF
NA TRBJ2-1 TRBV28 TGTGCCAGCAGTTTAAAGTTTCAGGGAAGAGTCAATGAGCAGTTCTTC CASSLKFQGRVNEQFF
TRBD1 TRBJ2-5 TRBV5-1 TGCGCCAGCAGCTTGGACAGGGGTCTGGAGGAGACCCAGTACTTC CASSLDRGLEETQYF
TRBD2 TRBJ2-2 TRBV5-1 TGCGCCAGCAGCTTCACTAGCGGAAACACCGGGGAGCTGTTTTTT CASSFTSGNTGELFF
TRBD1 TRBJ1-4 TRBV5-1 TGCGCCAGCAGCTGGACAGGGGGTTTCAGTGAAAAACTGTTTTTT CASSWTGGFSEKLFF
NA TRBJ1-5 TRBV18 TGTGCCAGCTCACCATCAGTCAATCAGCCCCAGCATTTT CASSPSVNQPQHF
TRBD2 TRBJ2-2 TRBV7-2 TGTGCCAGCAGCTTAGACCAACTAGCGTCCGGGGAGCTGTTTTTT CASSLDQLASGELFF
NA TRBJ1-5 TRBV19 TGTGCCAGTAGTAGGGGGGTCCTTAGCAATCAGCCCCAGCATTTT CASSRGVLSNQPQHF
NA TRBJ2-1 TRBV11-3 TGTGCCAGCAGCTATTACAGGAGCTCCTACAATGAGCAGTTCTTC CASSYYRSSYNEQFF
NA TRBJ1-1 TRBV10-2 TGCGCCAGCGGGGGCGGTGATAATGTGCACACTGAAGCTTTCTTT CASGGGDNVHTEAFF
TRBD1 TRBJ1-1 TRBV28 TGTGCCAGCAGCCCCTCCGGGACAGGGAATGAAGCTTTCTTT CASSPSGTGNEAFF
NA TRBJ2-7 TRBV30 TGTGCCTGGAGCGCTTTGATGACAGTGAGCTCCTACGAGCAGTACTTC CAWSALMTVSSYEQYF
NA TRBJ2-7 TRBV6-1 TGTGCCAGCAGTGAAAAGGACTCCCCCTACGAGCAGTACTTC CASSEKDSPYEQYF
NA TRBJ1-2 TRBV6-5 TGTGCCAGCAGTTACTCAATCGGGGACTATGGCTACACCTTC CASSYSIGDYGYTF
NA TRBJ1-4 TRBV25-1 TGTGCCAGCAGTCTTCCCAGGGTCGGTGAAAAACTGTTTTTT CASSLPRVGEKLFF
NA TRBJ1-6 TRBV5-4 TGTGCCAGCAGCAGGAATACAGGGAGTTCACCCCTCCACTTT CASSRNTGSSPLHF
TRBD1 TRBJ1-2 TRBV5-1 TGCGCCAGCAGCTTAACAGGACAGGGGGCGAGAGGTGGCTACACCTTC CASSLTGQGARGGYTF
NA TRBJ1-1 TRBV7-8 TGTGCCAGCAGCTTACTCACTGAAGCTTTCTTT CASSLLTEAFF
TRBD1 TRBJ2-1 TRBV5-1 TGCGCCAGCAAACGAGGGGGCAACTACAATGAGCAGTTCTTC CASKRGGNYNEQFF
NA TRBJ1-3 TRBV30 TGTGCCTCGGGCAGGGGAAACTCTGGAAACACCATATATTTT CASGRGNSGNTIYF
NA TRBJ2-1 TRBV7-8 TGTGCCAGCAGCTTCCGGACAGTTTACAATGAGCAGTTCTTC CASSFRTVYNEQFF
NA TRBJ1-5 TRBV10-3 TGTGCCATCAGTGGACATAGCAATCAGCCCCAGCATTTT CAISGHSNQPQHF
TRBD1 TRBJ1-1 TRBV6-6 TGTGCCAGCAGGAAAGGACAGGGGCTGATGGCTGAAGCTTTCTTT CASRKGQGLMAEAFF
NA TRBJ2-7 TRBV19 TGTGCCAGTAGTATAGATTTCAGGTCTGCCTACGAGCAGTACTTC CASSIDFRSAYEQYF
NA TRBJ1-3 TRBV11-3 TGTGCCAGCAGCTCGGGGGACCGAAACACCATATATTTT CASSSGDRNTIYF
NA TRBJ2-7 TRBV5-1 TGCGCCAGCAGCTTGATCGGGAACACTAACCTTTTAGGTTTCTACGAGCAGTACTTC CASSLIGNTNLLGFYEQYF
NA TRBJ1-3 TRBV7-9 TGTGCCAGCAGCTCCAGGCCCTTAAGGGGAAACACCATATATTTT CASSSRPLRGNTIYF
TRBD1 TRBJ1-2 TRBV9 TGTGCCAGCAGCGTACGGGACAGGATAAACTATGGCTACACCTTC CASSVRDRINYGYTF
TRBD2 TRBJ2-1 TRBV19 TGTGCCAGTAGTATCACACTAGCGGGGGCCTACAATGAGCAGTTCTTC CASSITLAGAYNEQFF
TRBD1 TRBJ2-7 TRBV29-1 TGCAGCGTCGCTACCGGGACAGGGGAAAGGTACGAGCAGTACTTC CSVATGTGERYEQYF
NA TRBJ1-2 TRBV10-3 TGTGCCATCAGTGAGTTCTCGGATGGCTACACCTTC CAISEFSDGYTF
TRBD1 TRBJ2-7 TRBV4-1 TGCGCCAGCAGCCGGAAGACAGGGCTCCCCTCCGAGCAGTACTTC CASSRKTGLPSEQYF
TRBD1 TRBJ1-5 TRBV19 TGTGCCAGTAGGGGGACACAGGGGAATCAGCCCCAGCATTTT CASRGTQGNQPQHF